These T cell receptor beta chains were read from a single sample in a study of beta chain features in type 1 diabetes. Clones were read by immunoSEQ multiplex PCR, and TCRdb kept only the in-frame ones, dropping some. The table lists under 400,000 clones, around 15% of them singletons. The sample consisted of central memory CD4+ T cells from blood. These receptors all stem from a man aged 25 to 40 in good health. The CDR3 runs from the conserved cysteine through the conserved F or W. D genes are given only for firm matches. Clone size is stated in some rows and not others, as once, few, many or a class when expanded.

j_gene: TRBJ1-1; v_gene: TRBV6-1; abundance: few; d_gene: .; CDR3nt: TGTGCCAGCAGTGAAGGAGGATCGGTGAACACTGAAGCTTTCTTT; CDR3aa: CASSEGGSVNTEAFF
j_gene: TRBJ2-4; v_gene: TRBV19; abundance: .; d_gene: .; CDR3nt: TGTGCCAGTCTCGGTCAGACAGGCTTGGGCATTCAGTACTTC; CDR3aa: CASLGQTGLGIQYF
j_gene: TRBJ1-2; v_gene: TRBV6-6; abundance: .; d_gene: TRBD1; CDR3nt: TGTGCCAGCAGTTACCGGGACAGAAGGGGCTATGGCTACACCTTC; CDR3aa: CASSYRDRRGYGYTF
j_gene: TRBJ2-5; v_gene: TRBV18; abundance: .; d_gene: .; CDR3nt: TGTGCCAGCTCACCGGTGGGGGGAGAGACCCAGTACTTC; CDR3aa: CASSPVGGETQYF
j_gene: TRBJ1-1; v_gene: TRBV10-3; abundance: many; d_gene: .; CDR3nt: TGTGCCATCAGTGAGTCGTTTGGGGTCATGAACACTGAAGCTTTCTTT; CDR3aa: CAISESFGVMNTEAFF
j_gene: TRBJ1-1; v_gene: TRBV6-5; abundance: .; d_gene: TRBD1; CDR3nt: TGTGCCAGCAGTAGAGACAGGGGAAACACTGAAGCTTTCTTT; CDR3aa: CASSRDRGNTEAFF
j_gene: TRBJ2-5; v_gene: TRBV29-1; abundance: .; d_gene: .; CDR3nt: TGCAGCGTGAGAGGGGGGACAGCGCAAGAGACCCAGTACTTC; CDR3aa: CSVRGGTAQETQYF
j_gene: TRBJ1-2; v_gene: TRBV27; abundance: .; d_gene: .; CDR3nt: TGTGCCAGCAGTTTATCCCAGGGGTCCTCTAACTATGGCTACACCTTC; CDR3aa: CASSLSQGSSNYGYTF
j_gene: TRBJ2-1; v_gene: TRBV6-6; abundance: few; d_gene: .; CDR3nt: TGTGCCAGCAGCTTCCCGGGACTTGGAACCTACAATGAGCAGTTCTTC; CDR3aa: CASSFPGLGTYNEQFF
j_gene: TRBJ1-1; v_gene: TRBV20-1; abundance: .; d_gene: .; CDR3nt: TGCAGTGCAAACGTTTTAACTGAAGCTTTCTTT; CDR3aa: CSANVLTEAFF
j_gene: TRBJ2-3; v_gene: TRBV9; abundance: few; d_gene: .; CDR3nt: TGTGCCAGCAGCTTCGGACAAGTAAGGACAGATACGCAGTATTTT; CDR3aa: CASSFGQVRTDTQYF
j_gene: TRBJ2-3; v_gene: TRBV9; abundance: .; d_gene: TRBD2; CDR3nt: TGTGCCAGCAAAGGAGGTAGCGGGGGGTCTAGAGATACAGATACGCAGTATTTT; CDR3aa: CASKGGSGGSRDTDTQYF
j_gene: TRBJ1-3; v_gene: TRBV6-5; abundance: .; d_gene: TRBD1; CDR3nt: TGTGCCAGCAGTCAATCGACAGGGGCTGGAAACACCATATATTTT; CDR3aa: CASSQSTGAGNTIYF
j_gene: TRBJ2-2; v_gene: TRBV6-5; abundance: .; d_gene: .; CDR3nt: TGTGCCAGCAGTAGGAGTGGGAACACCGGGGAGCTGTTTTTT; CDR3aa: CASSRSGNTGELFF
j_gene: TRBJ2-3; v_gene: TRBV7-9; abundance: .; d_gene: TRBD2; CDR3nt: TGTGCCAGCAGCTTAGCGACTAGCGGGGGGGCTGGTACGCAGTATTTT; CDR3aa: CASSLATSGGAGTQYF
j_gene: TRBJ1-4; v_gene: TRBV7-2; abundance: few; d_gene: .; CDR3nt: TGTGCCAGCAGCTTAGGGGCAGGGGTTGGTGAAAAACTGTTTTTT; CDR3aa: CASSLGAGVGEKLFF
j_gene: TRBJ2-2; v_gene: TRBV30; abundance: few; d_gene: .; CDR3nt: TGTGCCTGGCAGGGAGGTTGGGCCGGGGAGCTGTTTTTT; CDR3aa: CAWQGGWAGELFF
j_gene: TRBJ1-1; v_gene: TRBV6-5; abundance: .; d_gene: .; CDR3nt: TGTGCCAGCAGTTACTCGAGTAGGGTGAGCACTGAAGCTTTCTTT; CDR3aa: CASSYSSRVSTEAFF
j_gene: TRBJ2-1; v_gene: TRBV5-6; abundance: .; d_gene: TRBD2; CDR3nt: TGTGCCAGCAGCTTGTACGGCGGGGGGGCCTACAATGAGCAGTTCTTC; CDR3aa: CASSLYGGGAYNEQFF
j_gene: TRBJ2-2; v_gene: TRBV4-2; abundance: .; d_gene: TRBD1; CDR3nt: TGTGCCAGCAGCTCAGGGGGAGCGAACACCGGGGAGCTGTTTTTT; CDR3aa: CASSSGGANTGELFF
j_gene: TRBJ2-5; v_gene: TRBV18; abundance: few; d_gene: .; CDR3nt: TGTGCCAGCTCACCGGGACGGAAACAAGAGACCCAGTACTTC; CDR3aa: CASSPGRKQETQYF
j_gene: TRBJ1-5; v_gene: TRBV30; abundance: .; d_gene: .; CDR3nt: TGTGCCTGGAGTGTACCCGGGTTGAGCCAGCCCCAGCATTTT; CDR3aa: CAWSVPGLSQPQHF
j_gene: TRBJ2-3; v_gene: TRBV6-1; abundance: few; d_gene: TRBD1; CDR3nt: TGTGCCAGCAGGAGAAGACAGGGGAGCACAGATACGCAGTATTTT; CDR3aa: CASRRRQGSTDTQYF
j_gene: TRBJ2-1; v_gene: TRBV7-7; abundance: few; d_gene: .; CDR3nt: TGCGCCAGCAGCCAACAGGGCAGCTCCTACAATGAGCAGTTCTTC; CDR3aa: CASSQQGSSYNEQFF
j_gene: TRBJ2-5; v_gene: TRBV7-8; abundance: many; d_gene: .; CDR3nt: TGTGCCAGCAGATTTACAGGGTCAGAGACCCAGTACTTC; CDR3aa: CASRFTGSETQYF
j_gene: TRBJ2-6; v_gene: TRBV23-1; abundance: few; d_gene: .; CDR3nt: TGCGCCAGCAGTCAACTTGGAACAAGAAAGGAGCCGGATGGGGCCAACGTCCTGACTTTC; CDR3aa: CASSQLGTRKEPDGANVLTF
j_gene: TRBJ2-3; v_gene: TRBV11-2; abundance: few; d_gene: .; CDR3nt: TGTGCCAGCAGCTTAGAGAGGTCCGATACGCAGTATTTT; CDR3aa: CASSLERSDTQYF
j_gene: TRBJ2-3; v_gene: TRBV6-5; abundance: .; d_gene: TRBD2; CDR3nt: TGTGCCAGCAGGGGGGGTAGCGGGGAAACGCAGTATTTT; CDR3aa: CASRGGSGETQYF
j_gene: TRBJ1-6; v_gene: TRBV28; abundance: .; d_gene: .; CDR3nt: TGTGCCAGCAGCCCGACTTTATCACCCCTCCACTTT; CDR3aa: CASSPTLSPLHF
j_gene: TRBJ2-7; v_gene: TRBV4-3; abundance: .; d_gene: TRBD1; CDR3nt: TGCGCCAGCAGCCTGATGGGACAGGGGATGTACGAGCAGTACTTC; CDR3aa: CASSLMGQGMYEQYF
j_gene: TRBJ2-3; v_gene: TRBV11-2; abundance: .; d_gene: .; CDR3nt: TGTGCCAGCAGCCCGGGGTTGAACACAGATACGCAGTATTTT; CDR3aa: CASSPGLNTDTQYF
j_gene: TRBJ1-3; v_gene: TRBV6-5; abundance: .; d_gene: .; CDR3nt: TGTGCCAGCAGTTACTCGGCCTCAGCCGGAAACACCATATATTTT; CDR3aa: CASSYSASAGNTIYF
j_gene: TRBJ1-5; v_gene: TRBV7-9; abundance: once; d_gene: TRBD1; CDR3nt: TGTGCCAGCAGCTCCGGACAGGGGGCCCAGCCCCAGCATTTT; CDR3aa: CASSSGQGAQPQHF
j_gene: TRBJ2-1; v_gene: TRBV29-1; abundance: few; d_gene: .; CDR3nt: TGCAGCGTTGACCTAGGGATGGGGTTTGAGCAGTTCTTC; CDR3aa: CSVDLGMGFEQFF
j_gene: TRBJ2-5; v_gene: TRBV7-2; abundance: .; d_gene: .; CDR3nt: TGTGCCAGCAGCCCCGGCGGAAGCGGGACCCAGTACTTC; CDR3aa: CASSPGGSGTQYF
j_gene: TRBJ2-6; v_gene: TRBV19; abundance: few; d_gene: .; CDR3nt: TGTGCCAGTAGTATTCAGGGGACTGGGGCCAACGTCCTGACTTTC; CDR3aa: CASSIQGTGANVLTF
j_gene: TRBJ2-4; v_gene: TRBV5-6; abundance: few; d_gene: TRBD1; CDR3nt: TGTGCCAGCAGCTCCCCGGGACAGGGGGCGAACATTCAGTACTTC; CDR3aa: CASSSPGQGANIQYF
j_gene: TRBJ2-3; v_gene: TRBV4-1; abundance: few; d_gene: TRBD1; CDR3nt: TGCGCCAGCAGCCTTCTTGGGACAGGGTCCCGCACAGATACGCAGTATTTT; CDR3aa: CASSLLGTGSRTDTQYF
j_gene: TRBJ1-1; v_gene: TRBV2; abundance: few; d_gene: TRBD1; CDR3nt: TGTGCCAGCATGATGGCCAGGACAGGCGTGAATGCTTTCTTT; CDR3aa: CASMMARTGVNAFF
j_gene: TRBJ2-5; v_gene: TRBV5-1; abundance: .; d_gene: .; CDR3nt: TGCGCCAGCAGGGCCGGGACCGAAGAGACCCAGTACTTC; CDR3aa: CASRAGTEETQYF
j_gene: TRBJ2-7; v_gene: TRBV18; abundance: .; d_gene: .; CDR3nt: TGTGCCAGCTCACCAAGGCCCGCCTACGAGCAGTACTTC; CDR3aa: CASSPRPAYEQYF
j_gene: TRBJ2-1; v_gene: TRBV5-4; abundance: .; d_gene: TRBD2; CDR3nt: TGTGCCAGCAGCATCACTAGCGGGAGGGTTGATGAGCAGTTCTTC; CDR3aa: CASSITSGRVDEQFF
j_gene: TRBJ1-5; v_gene: TRBV6-5; abundance: few; d_gene: TRBD1; CDR3nt: TGTGCCAGCACCGACAGGGGGCCCAATCAGCCCCAGCATTTT; CDR3aa: CASTDRGPNQPQHF